This T cell receptor (beta chain) was obtained from a study of regulatory T cells in long-lasting Graves disease. The time point here: persistent/refractory GD, antithyroid drugs over 5 years with positive TRAb. Extracted PBMC RNA gave rise to the TCR library. The CDR3 is made up of 16 amino acids. J lost 5 bases, V lost 1 base, and 6 bases had no gene match. The germline V gene has CDR1 LNHNV and CDR2 YYDKDF (reference sequence). HTBI primers from iRepertoire and Arm-PCR of CDR3 regions yielded the TCR beta libraries. TCRdb independently ran MiXCR on the multiplex PCR reads; one entry per CDR3 protein. This sample has over 350,000 distinct CDR3 sequences, with less than 25% found just once.

Sequenced here: peripheral blood mononuclear cells (PBMCs), sampled when the disease was refractory, from a patient treated with antithyroid drugs. This clonotype originated in a female donor with Graves disease. The rearrangement joins TRBV15 to TRBJ2-4; the match to TRBD2 covers 9 bases. This CDR3 reads CATSRGGGRAQNIQYF. The CDR3 DNA reads as TGTGCCACCAGCAGAGGCGGCGGGAGGGCACAAAACATTCAGTACTTC.